This T cell receptor (beta chain) emerged from a study of T cell repertoires in cytomegalovirus infection. Background on the study: Public signatures in TCR beta pointed to CMV infection and matching HLA type.

Details on this clonotype: Its antigen is currently unknown.

Looked up from germline, CDR1 is SGHTA and CDR2 is FQGNSA. The CDR3 loop spans 17 amino acids. Trimming removed 5 bases from V and 3 bases from J; junction bases left unmatched: 15. Study-wide findings and caveats: HLA-C-restricted CMV-specific TCR beta clonotypes were dominant in the ex vivo response.

TCRdb passed the reads through MiXCR, listing each CDR3 protein once. The sample lists around 570,000 distinct CDR3 sequences, approximately 40% occurring once. The sequence derives from a human donor in good health (CMV status not recorded). Some clones in this sample may be carry-over from other donors' samples. This sequence joins TRBV7-2 and TRBJ1-2; 7 nucleotides match TRBD1. The sample consisted of cultured PBMCs, taken from culture after CMV antigen stimulation. Here the CDR3 reads CASSHIRDSHWDYGYTF. CDR3 DNA sequence: TGTGCCAGCAGCCATATACGGGACAGCCACTGGGACTATGGCTACACCTTC.